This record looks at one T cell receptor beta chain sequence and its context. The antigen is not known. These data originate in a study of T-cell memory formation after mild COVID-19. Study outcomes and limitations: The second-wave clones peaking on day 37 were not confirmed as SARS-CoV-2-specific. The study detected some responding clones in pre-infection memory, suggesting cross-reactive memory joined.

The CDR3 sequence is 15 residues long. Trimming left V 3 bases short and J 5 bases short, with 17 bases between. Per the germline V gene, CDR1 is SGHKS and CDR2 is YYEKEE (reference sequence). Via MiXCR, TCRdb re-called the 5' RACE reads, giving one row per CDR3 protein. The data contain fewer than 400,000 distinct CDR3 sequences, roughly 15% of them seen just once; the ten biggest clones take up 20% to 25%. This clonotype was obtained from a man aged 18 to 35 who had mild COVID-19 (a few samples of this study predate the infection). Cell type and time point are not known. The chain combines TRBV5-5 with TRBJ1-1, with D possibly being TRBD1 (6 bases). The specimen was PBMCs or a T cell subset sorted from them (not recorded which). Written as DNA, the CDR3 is TGTGCCAGCAGCTGGGGGCCGGGGGCTTTAACTGAAGCTTTCTTT. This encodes CASSWGPGALTEAFF.